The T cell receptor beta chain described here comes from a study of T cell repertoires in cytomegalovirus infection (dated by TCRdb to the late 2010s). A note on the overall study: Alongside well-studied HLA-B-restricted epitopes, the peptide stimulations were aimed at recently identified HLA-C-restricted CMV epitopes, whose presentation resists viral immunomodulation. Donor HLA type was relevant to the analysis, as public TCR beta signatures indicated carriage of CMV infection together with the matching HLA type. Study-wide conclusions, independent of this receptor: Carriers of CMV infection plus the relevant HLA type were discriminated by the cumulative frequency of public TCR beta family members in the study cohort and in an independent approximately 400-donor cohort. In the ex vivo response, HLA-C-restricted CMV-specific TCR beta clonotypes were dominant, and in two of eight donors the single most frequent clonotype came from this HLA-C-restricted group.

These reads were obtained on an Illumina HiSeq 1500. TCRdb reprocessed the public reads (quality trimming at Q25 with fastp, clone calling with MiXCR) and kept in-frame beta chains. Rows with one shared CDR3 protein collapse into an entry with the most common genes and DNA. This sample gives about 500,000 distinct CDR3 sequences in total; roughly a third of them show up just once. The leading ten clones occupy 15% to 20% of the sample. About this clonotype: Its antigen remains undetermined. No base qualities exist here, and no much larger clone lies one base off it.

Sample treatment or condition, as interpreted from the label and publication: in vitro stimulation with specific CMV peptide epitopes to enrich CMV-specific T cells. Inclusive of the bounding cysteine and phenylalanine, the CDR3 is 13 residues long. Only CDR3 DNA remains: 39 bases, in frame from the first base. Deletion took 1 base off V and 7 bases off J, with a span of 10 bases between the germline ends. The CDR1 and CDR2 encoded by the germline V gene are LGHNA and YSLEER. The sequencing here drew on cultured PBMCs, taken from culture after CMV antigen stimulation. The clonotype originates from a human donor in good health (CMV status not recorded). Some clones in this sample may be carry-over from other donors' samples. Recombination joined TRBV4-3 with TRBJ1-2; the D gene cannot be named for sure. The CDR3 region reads CASSQGTVLGYTF. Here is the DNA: TGCGCCAGCAGCCAAGGAACAGTTCTTGGCTACACCTTC.